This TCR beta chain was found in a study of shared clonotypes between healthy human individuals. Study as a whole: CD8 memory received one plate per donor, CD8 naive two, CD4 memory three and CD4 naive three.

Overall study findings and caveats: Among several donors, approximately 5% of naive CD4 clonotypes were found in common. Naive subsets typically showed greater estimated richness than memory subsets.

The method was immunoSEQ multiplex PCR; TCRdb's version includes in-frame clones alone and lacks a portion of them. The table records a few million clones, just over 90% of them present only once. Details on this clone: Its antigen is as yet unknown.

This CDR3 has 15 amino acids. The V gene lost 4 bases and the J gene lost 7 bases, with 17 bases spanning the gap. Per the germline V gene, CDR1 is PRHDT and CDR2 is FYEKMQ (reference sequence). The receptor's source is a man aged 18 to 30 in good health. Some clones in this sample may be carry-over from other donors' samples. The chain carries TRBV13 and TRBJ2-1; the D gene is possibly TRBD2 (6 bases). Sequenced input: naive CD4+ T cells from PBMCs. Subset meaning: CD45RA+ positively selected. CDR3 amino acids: CASSWTTGARNEQFF. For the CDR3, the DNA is TGTGCCAGCAGCTGGACAACGGGAGCTAGGAATGAGCAGTTCTTC. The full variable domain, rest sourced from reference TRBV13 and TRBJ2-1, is AAGVIQSPRHLIKEKRETATLKCYPIPRHDTVYWYQQGPGQDPQFLISFYEKMQSDKGSIPDRFSAQQFSDYHSELNMSSLELGDSALYFCASSWTTGARNEQFFGPGTRLTVL.